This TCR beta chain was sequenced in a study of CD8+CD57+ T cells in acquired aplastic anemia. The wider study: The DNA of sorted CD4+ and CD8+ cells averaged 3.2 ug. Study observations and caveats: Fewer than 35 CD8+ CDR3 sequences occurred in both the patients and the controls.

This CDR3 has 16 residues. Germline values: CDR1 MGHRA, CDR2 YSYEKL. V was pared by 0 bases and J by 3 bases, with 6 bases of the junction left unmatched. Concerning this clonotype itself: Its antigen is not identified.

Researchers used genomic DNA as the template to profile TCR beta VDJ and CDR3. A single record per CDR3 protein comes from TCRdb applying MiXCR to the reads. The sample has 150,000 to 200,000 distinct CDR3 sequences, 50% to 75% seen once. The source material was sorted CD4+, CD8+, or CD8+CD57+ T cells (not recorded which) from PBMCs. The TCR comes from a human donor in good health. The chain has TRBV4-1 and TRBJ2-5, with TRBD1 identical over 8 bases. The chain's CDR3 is CASSQDPPGQEETQYF. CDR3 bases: TGCGCCAGCAGCCAAGACCCCCCGGGACAGGAAGAGACCCAGTACTTC.